Each of the 10 T cell receptor beta chains below was sequenced from the same sample in a study of lymphopenia after photon versus proton radiotherapy (dated by TCRdb to between 2019 and 2020). The library was obtained by the immunoSEQ multiplex PCR assay. TCRdb provides this immuneACCESS table in a form limited to in-frame rearrangements. Some clones are lacking; in checked studies, under half of them reflect an unresolved V gene, and why the rest are absent is not known. The sample table records 65,000 to 75,000 clones; over 70% of these occur just once. Of the sample, roughly a tenth is held by the ten largest clones. The material was peripheral blood, obtained from a patient treated with proton-based radiotherapy. These receptors were collected from an elderly man with esophageal cancer.

V is TRBV2 and J is TRBJ1-2, with no clear D. The V and J ends lost 1 base and 5 bases respectively, with 8 bases between them. In germline, CDR1 is SNHLY, CDR2 FYNNEI. The CDR3 sequence is 13 residues long. DNA of the CDR3: TGTGCCAGCAGTGAAGGGGTTGTGTATGGCTACACCTTC. Amino acid sequence: CASSEGVVYGYTF.

This chain uses TRBV5-5 with TRBJ2-5; tentatively, D is TRBD2 (6 bases). This CDR3 comprises 13 residues. Germline V CDR1 and CDR2: SGHKS, YYEKEE (reference sequence). Trimming took off 4 bases at V and 2 bases at J, with 9 bases between the two ends. Here the CDR3 reads CASSPRGQETQYF. The CDR3 nucleotides read TGTGCCAGCAGCCCACGGGGGCAAGAGACCCAGTACTTC.

This rearrangement joins TRBV30 to TRBJ2-1; 10 bases are shared with TRBD1. The V gene's germline CDR1 is GTSNPN and CDR2 SVGIG (reference sequence). Losses at the gene ends were 7 bases for V and 2 bases for J; bases not matched to a gene: 2. The CDR3 has 13 residues. CDR3 DNA: TGTGCCTTGGACAGGGGGACCTACAATGAGCAGTTCTTC. Amino acids: CALDRGTYNEQFF.

Regarding this clone: The junction departs from germline at one end; a sequencing error may be responsible. The CDR3 spells CANSPRGSGTDTQYF. In nucleotides, the CDR3 is TGCGCCAACAGCCCCCGGGGCAGCGGCACAGATACGCAGTATTTT. The V gene is TRBV4-3, the J gene TRBJ2-3; D is possibly TRBD1 or TRBD2 (5 bases each). Germline loops: CDR1 LGHNA, CDR2 YSLEER. This CDR3 has 15 residues.

This sequence joins TRBV2 and TRBJ1-1; the match to TRBD1 covers 10 bases. From germline, CDR1 is SNHLY and CDR2 FYNNEI. This CDR3 has 15 amino acids. V shed 4 bases and J 4 bases; nucleotides not matched to a gene: 6. CDR3 sequence reads: CASSGWTGGGTEAFF. CDR3 in DNA: TGTGCCAGCAGTGGGTGGACAGGGGGTGGCACTGAAGCTTTCTTT.

Turning to this clone: The identical CDR3 is also encoded by other nucleotide sequences in the sample. V usage is TRBV7-2 and J usage is TRBJ2-7; D not certain. V lost 5 bases and J lost 1, with 3 bases in between. CDR3 size: 11 residues. Germline CDR1 is SGHTA and CDR2 is FQGNSA. This chain's CDR3 is CASSPSYEQYF. The CDR3 bases are TGTGCCAGCAGCCCGTCCTACGAGCAGTACTTC.

This clone was recorded a few times. The J gene is TRBJ1-2, the V gene TRBV9, with D possibly being TRBD1 (6 bases). Germline assignment: CDR1 SGDLS and CDR2 YYNGEE. Between the trimmed V and J ends, which lost 0 bases and 8 bases, there was a span of 8 bases. This CDR3 is 12 amino acids long. CDR3 in amino acids: CASSVAGGGYTF. The CDR3 DNA reads TGTGCCAGCAGCGTAGCGGGGGGCGGCTACACCTTC.

The rearrangement uses TRBV6-1 and TRBJ2-5, with a possible D match to TRBD1 (5 bases). In germline, CDR1 is MNHNS, CDR2 SASEGT. CDR3 length: 22 residues. V lost 1 base and J lost 5, with 35 bases in between. The DNA for the CDR3 is TGTGCCAGCAGTGAAGTCAGGGCCTCGAACGAGCACAAGCTGCGGTTCACCGAGACCCAGTACTTC. Translation: CASSEVRASNEHKLRFTETQYF.

The chain has TRBV15 and TRBJ2-7; 11 bases line up with TRBD1. This CDR3 spans 16 amino acids. J lost 5 bases, V lost 4 bases, and 10 bases had no gene match. CDR1 is LNHNV and CDR2 is YYDKDF in the germline V gene (reference sequence). CDR3 residues: CATSTTPGTGGDEQYF. CDR3 coding DNA: TGTGCCACCAGCACCACCCCCGGGACAGGGGGAGACGAGCAGTACTTC. The complete variable domain, with remaining parts taken from reference TRBV15 and TRBJ2-7, reads DAMVIQNPRYQVTQFGKPVTLSCSQTLNHNVMYWYQQKSSQAPKLLFHYYDKDFNNEADTPDNFQSRRPNTSFCFLDIRSPGLGDTAMYLCATSTTPGTGGDEQYFGPGTRLTVT.

V usage is TRBV6-1 and J usage is TRBJ2-3, with D possibly being TRBD1 or TRBD2 (5 bases each). V was trimmed by 6 bases and J by 7 bases, leaving 20 bases between them. Germline V gives CDR1 MNHNS, CDR2 SASEGT. The CDR3 sequence is 15 residues long. The CDR3 loop is CASRPPGLYINTQYF. The CDR3 region has the DNA TGTGCCAGCAGACCGCCGGGGCTCTATATCAATACGCAGTATTTT.